This T cell receptor beta chain was identified in a study of OX40 agonist ivuxolimab in advanced cancers. At the level of the study: Patients received ivuxolimab, an intravenous treatment, every 2 weeks at 0.01 to 10 mg/kg. Allowance was made for prior anti-PD-1, anti-PD-L1 or anti-CTLA-4 therapy, and 40% to 45% had some. Study-level findings and limits: Circulating CD4+ and CD8+ T cells showed clonal expansion by week 6 at 0.1 to 3.0 mg/kg.

A word on this clone: Its target is unknown.

Clones were read by immunoSEQ multiplex PCR, and TCRdb kept only the in-frame ones, dropping some. This table holds about 69,000 clones, around 90% found once. Germline V gene data show CDR1 as SGHVS and CDR2 as FNYEAQ. V was clipped by 3 bases and J by 4 bases, with 18 bases between them. CDR3 size: 16 residues. The sequenced sample was CD4+ or CD8+ T cells sorted from blood, obtained in a trial of the OX40 agonist ivuxolimab. V usage is TRBV7-6 and J usage is TRBJ1-2, with D tentatively TRBD1 (5 bases). This clonotype was obtained from an adult with an advanced solid tumor such as melanoma, head and neck, liver or kidney cancer. CDR3 coding DNA: TGTGCCAGCAGCTTCACGAGGGGAACGATGGGCTATGGCTACACCTTC. Translating it yields CASSFTRGTMGYGYTF.